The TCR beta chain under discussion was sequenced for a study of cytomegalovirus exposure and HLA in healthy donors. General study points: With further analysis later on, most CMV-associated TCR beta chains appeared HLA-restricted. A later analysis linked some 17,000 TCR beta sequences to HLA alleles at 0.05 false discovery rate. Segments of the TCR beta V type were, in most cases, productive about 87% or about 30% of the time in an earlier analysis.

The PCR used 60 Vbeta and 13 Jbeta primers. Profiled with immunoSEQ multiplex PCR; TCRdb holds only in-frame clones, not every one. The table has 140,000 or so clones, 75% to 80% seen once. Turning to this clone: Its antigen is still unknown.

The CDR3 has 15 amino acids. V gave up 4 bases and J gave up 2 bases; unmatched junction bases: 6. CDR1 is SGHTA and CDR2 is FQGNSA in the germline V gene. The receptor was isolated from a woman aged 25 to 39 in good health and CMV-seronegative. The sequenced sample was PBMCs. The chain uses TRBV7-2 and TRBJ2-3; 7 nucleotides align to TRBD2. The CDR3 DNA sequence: TGTGCCAGCAGCTACCTAGCGGACAACACAGATACGCAGTATTTT. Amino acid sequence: CASSYLADNTDTQYF.